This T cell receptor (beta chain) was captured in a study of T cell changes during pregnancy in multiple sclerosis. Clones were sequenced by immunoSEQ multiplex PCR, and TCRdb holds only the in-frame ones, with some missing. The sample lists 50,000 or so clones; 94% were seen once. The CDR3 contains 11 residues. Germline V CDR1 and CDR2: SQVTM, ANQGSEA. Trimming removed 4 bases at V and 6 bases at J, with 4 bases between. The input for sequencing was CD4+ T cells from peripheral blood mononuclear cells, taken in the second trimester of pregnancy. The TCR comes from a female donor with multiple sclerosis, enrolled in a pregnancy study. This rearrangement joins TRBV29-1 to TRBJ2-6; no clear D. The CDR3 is CSVALANVLTF. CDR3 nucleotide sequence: TGCAGCGTTGCCTTGGCCAACGTCCTGACTTTC.